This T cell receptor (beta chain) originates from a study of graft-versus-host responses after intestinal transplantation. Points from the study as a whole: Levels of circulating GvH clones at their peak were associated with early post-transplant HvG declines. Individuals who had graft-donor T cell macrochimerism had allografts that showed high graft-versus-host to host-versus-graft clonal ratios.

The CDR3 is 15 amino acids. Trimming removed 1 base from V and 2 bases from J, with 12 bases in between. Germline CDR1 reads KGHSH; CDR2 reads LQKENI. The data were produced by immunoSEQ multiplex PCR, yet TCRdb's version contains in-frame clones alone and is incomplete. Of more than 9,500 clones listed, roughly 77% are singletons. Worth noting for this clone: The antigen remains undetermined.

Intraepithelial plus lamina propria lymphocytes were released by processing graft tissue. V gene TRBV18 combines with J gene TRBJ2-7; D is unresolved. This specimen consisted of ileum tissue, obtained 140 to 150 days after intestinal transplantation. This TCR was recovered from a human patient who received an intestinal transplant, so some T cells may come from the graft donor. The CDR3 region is CASSPLYASPYEQYF. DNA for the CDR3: TGTGCCAGCTCACCACTTTATGCCAGTCCCTACGAGCAGTACTTC.